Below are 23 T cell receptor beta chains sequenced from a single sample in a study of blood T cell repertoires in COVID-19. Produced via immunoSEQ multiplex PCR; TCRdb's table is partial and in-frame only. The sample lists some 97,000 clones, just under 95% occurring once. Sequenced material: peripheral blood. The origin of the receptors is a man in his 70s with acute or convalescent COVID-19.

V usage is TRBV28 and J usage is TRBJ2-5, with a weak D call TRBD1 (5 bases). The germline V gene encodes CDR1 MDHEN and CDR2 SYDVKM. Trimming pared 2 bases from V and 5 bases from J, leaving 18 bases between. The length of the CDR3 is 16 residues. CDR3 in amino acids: CASSLAVAKAGETQYF. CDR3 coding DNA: TGTGCCAGCAGTTTAGCGGTGGCTAAGGCAGGGGAGACCCAGTACTTC.

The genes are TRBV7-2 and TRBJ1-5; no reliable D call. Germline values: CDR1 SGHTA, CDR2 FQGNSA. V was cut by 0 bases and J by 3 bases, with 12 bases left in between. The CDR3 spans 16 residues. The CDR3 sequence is CASSLAGGMNNQPQHF. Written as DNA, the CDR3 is TGTGCCAGCAGCTTAGCGGGAGGGATGAACAATCAGCCCCAGCATTTT.

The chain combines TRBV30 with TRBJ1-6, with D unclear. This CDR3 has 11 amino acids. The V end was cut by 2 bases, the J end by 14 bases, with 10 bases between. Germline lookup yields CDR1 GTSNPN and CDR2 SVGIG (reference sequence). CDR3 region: CAWSNRGSLHF. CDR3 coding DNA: TGTGCCTGGAGTAACCGGGGATCCCTCCACTTT.

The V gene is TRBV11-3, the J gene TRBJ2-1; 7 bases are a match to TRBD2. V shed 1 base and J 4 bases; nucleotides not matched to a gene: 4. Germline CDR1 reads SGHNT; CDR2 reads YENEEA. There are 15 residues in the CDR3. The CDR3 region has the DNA TGTGCCAGCAGCTTAGGGGCGGGGGTATACAATGAGCAGTTCTTC. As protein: CASSLGAGVYNEQFF.

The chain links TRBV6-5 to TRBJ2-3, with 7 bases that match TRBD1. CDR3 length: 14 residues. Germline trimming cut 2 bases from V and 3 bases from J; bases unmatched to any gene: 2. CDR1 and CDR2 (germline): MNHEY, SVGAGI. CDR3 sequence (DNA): TGTGCCAGCAGTTACCGGACAGGAACAGATACGCAGTATTTT. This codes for CASSYRTGTDTQYF.

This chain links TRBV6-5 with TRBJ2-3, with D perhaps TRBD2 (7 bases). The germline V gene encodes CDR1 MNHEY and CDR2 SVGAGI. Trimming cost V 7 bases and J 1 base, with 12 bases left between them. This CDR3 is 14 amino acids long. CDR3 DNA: TGTGCCAGCATTGCGGGGGCTCGCACAGATACGCAGTATTTT. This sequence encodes CASIAGARTDTQYF.

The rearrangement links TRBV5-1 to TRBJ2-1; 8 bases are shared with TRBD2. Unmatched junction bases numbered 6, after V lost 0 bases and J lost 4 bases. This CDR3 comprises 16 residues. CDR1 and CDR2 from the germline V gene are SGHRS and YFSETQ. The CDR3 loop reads CASSLAGGASYNEQFF. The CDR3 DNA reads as TGCGCCAGCAGCTTGGCCGGGGGGGCGAGTTACAATGAGCAGTTCTTC.

The CDR3: CASSSLSGETQYF. The CDR3 DNA reads TGTGCCAGCAGTTCCCTTTCAGGAGAGACCCAGTACTTC. The chain recombines TRBV25-1 with TRBJ2-5; D not certain. The CDR3 consists of 13 residues. The V gene lost 5 bases and the J gene lost 4 bases, with 11 bases spanning the gap. Germline-derived CDR1 and CDR2 are MGHDK and SYGVNS.

CDR3: CASSQATVGNTEAFF. The CDR3 nucleotides are TGTGCCAGCAGCCAAGCCACAGTAGGCAACACTGAAGCTTTCTTT. This sequence joins TRBV4-2 and TRBJ1-1; no reliable D call. V gave up 1 base and J gave up 2 bases, with 11 bases separating them. Germline V gives CDR1 LGHNA, CDR2 YNFKEQ. The CDR3 is made up of 15 amino acids.

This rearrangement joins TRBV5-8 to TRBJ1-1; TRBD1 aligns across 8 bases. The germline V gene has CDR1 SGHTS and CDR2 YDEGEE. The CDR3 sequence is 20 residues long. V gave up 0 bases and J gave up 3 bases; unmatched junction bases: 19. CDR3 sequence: CASSLDIMGTGSGGHTEAFF. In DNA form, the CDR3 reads TGTGCCAGCAGCTTGGACATCATGGGGACAGGTTCGGGTGGGCACACTGAAGCTTTCTTT.

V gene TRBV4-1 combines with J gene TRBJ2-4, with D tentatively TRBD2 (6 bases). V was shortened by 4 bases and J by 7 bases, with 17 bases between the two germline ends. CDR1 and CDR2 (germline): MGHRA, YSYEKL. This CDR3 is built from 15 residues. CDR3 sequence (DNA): TGCGCCAGCAGCCTCACGGGGGAGTGGGGGAACATTCAGTACTTC. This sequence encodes CASSLTGEWGNIQYF.

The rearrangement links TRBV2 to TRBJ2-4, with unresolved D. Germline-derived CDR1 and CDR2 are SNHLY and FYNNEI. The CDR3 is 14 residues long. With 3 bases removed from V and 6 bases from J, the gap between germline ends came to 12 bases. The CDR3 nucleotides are TGTGCCAGCAGTGAGGGTCTAGGTTTAAACATTCAGTACTTC. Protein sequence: CASSEGLGLNIQYF.

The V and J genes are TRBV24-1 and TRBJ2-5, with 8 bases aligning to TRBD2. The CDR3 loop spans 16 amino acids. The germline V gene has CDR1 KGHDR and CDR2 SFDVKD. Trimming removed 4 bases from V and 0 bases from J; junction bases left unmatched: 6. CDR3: CATSDPPGGNQETQYF. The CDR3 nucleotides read TGTGCCACCAGTGACCCCCCGGGGGGGAACCAAGAGACCCAGTACTTC.

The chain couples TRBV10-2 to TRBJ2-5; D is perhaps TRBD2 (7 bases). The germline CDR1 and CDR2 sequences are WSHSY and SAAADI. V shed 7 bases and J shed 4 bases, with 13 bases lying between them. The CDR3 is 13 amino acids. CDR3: CASNQGRGETQYF. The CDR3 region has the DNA TGCGCCAGCAATCAGGGGAGGGGAGAGACCCAGTACTTC.

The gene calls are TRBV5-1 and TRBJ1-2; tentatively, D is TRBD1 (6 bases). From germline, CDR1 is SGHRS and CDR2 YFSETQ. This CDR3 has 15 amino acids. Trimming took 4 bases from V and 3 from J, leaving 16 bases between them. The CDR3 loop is CASSPGQTRDYGYTF. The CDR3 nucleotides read TGCGCCAGCAGCCCAGGACAGACGAGGGACTATGGCTACACCTTC.

The CDR3 sequence is CASAFSGSNAGELFF. The CDR3 coding sequence is TGTGCCAGCGCCTTTAGCGGGAGTAACGCCGGGGAGCTGTTTTTT. The V gene is TRBV11-2, the J gene TRBJ2-2; TRBD2 matches at 9 bases. CDR3 length: 15 amino acids. Trimming removed 8 bases from V and 6 bases from J; junction bases left unmatched: 10. CDR1 is SGHAT, CDR2 FQNNGV, per germline.

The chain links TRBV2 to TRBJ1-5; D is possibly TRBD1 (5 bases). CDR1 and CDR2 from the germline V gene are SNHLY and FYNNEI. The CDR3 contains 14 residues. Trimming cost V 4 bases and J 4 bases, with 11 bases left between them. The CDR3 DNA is TGTGCCAGCAGTGGGGGCCAGGTAAATCAGCCCCAGCATTTT. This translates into CASSGGQVNQPQHF.

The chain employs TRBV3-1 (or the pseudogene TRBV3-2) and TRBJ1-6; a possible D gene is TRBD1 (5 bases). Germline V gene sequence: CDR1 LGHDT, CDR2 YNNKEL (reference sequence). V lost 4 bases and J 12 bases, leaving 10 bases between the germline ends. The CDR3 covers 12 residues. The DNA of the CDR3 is TGTGCCAGCAGCCCCCAGGGAATACCCCTCCACTTT. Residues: CASSPQGIPLHF.

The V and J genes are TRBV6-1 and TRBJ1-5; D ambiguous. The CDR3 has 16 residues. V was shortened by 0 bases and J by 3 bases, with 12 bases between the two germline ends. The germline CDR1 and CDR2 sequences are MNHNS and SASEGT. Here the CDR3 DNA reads TGTGCCAGCAGTGAAGCGGCCCCCATACCCAATCAGCCCCAGCATTTT. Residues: CASSEAAPIPNQPQHF.

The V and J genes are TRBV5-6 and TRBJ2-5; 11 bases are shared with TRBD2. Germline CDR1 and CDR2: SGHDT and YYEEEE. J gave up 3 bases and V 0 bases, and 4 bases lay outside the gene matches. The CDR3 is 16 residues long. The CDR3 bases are TGTGCCAGCAGCTTGGGCCTACTAGCGGGAGAAGAGACCCAGTACTTC. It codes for CASSLGLLAGEETQYF.

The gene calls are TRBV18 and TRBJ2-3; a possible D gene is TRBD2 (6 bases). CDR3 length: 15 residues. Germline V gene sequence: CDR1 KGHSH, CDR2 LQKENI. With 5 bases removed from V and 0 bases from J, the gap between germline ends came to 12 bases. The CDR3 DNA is TGTGCCAGCTCAGAGGACTACCTTAGCACAGATACGCAGTATTTT. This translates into CASSEDYLSTDTQYF. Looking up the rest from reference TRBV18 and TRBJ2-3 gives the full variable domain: NAGVMQNPRHLVRRRGQEARLRCSPMKGHSHVYWYRQLPEEGLKFMVYLQKENIIDESGMPKERFSAEFPKEGPSILRIQQVVRGDSAAYFCASSEDYLSTDTQYFGPGTRLTVL.

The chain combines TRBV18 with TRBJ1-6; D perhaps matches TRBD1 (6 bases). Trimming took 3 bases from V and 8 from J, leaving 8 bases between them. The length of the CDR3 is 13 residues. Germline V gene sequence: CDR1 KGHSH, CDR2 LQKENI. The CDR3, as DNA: TGTGCCAGCTCACCTCACAGGGATTCACCCCTCCACTTT. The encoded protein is CASSPHRDSPLHF.

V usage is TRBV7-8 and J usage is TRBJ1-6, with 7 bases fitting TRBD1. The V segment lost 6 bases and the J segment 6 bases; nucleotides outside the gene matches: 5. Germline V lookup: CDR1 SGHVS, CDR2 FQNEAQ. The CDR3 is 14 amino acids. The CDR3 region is CASRTGTVNSPLHF. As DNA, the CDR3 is TGTGCCAGCAGGACCGGGACAGTTAATTCACCCCTCCACTTT.